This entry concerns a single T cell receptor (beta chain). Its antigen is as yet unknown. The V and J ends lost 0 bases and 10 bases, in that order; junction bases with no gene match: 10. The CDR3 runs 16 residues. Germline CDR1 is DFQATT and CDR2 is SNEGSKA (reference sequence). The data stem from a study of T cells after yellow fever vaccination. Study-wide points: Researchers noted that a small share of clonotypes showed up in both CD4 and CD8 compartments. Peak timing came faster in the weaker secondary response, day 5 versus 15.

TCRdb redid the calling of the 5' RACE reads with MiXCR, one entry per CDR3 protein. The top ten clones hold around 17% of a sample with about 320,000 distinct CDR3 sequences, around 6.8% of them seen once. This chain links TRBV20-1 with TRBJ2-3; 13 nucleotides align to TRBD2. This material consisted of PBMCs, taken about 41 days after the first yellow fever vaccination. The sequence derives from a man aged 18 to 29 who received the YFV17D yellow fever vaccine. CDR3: CSARDSLAGGLFAQYF. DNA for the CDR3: TGCAGTGCTAGAGATTCACTAGCGGGGGGGCTGTTTGCGCAGTATTTT.